The 19 T cell receptor beta chains listed next were all sequenced from one sample in a study of blood T cell repertoires in COVID-19. This table comes from immunoSEQ multiplex PCR, and its TCRdb copy is limited to in-frame clones, with some not included. This table has roughly 61,000 clones, more than 60% appearing once. Specimen: peripheral blood. The receptors were gathered from a woman aged 70-85 years with acute or convalescent COVID-19.

The chain couples TRBV18 to TRBJ2-2; D may be TRBD1 (5 bases). Germline lookup yields CDR1 KGHSH and CDR2 LQKENI. The CDR3 is made up of 14 amino acids. Trimming took 5 bases from V and 2 from J, leaving 9 bases between them. This chain's CDR3 is CASSSTANTGELFF. Written as DNA, the CDR3 is TGTGCCAGCTCATCGACAGCCAACACCGGGGAGCTGTTTTTT.

This chain connects TRBV24-1 to TRBJ1-2, with D maybe TRBD1 (5 bases). V lost 3 bases and J lost 6, with 13 bases in between. This CDR3 is 14 amino acids long. Germline V gene data show CDR1 as KGHDR and CDR2 as SFDVKD. The CDR3 nucleotides read TGTGCCACCAGTGATGGTGGCAGGGTTGATGGCTACACCTTC. It encodes CATSDGGRVDGYTF.

The chain is built from TRBV6-6 and TRBJ1-5; D unclear. V was pared by 2 bases and J by 0 bases, with 5 bases between. Germline V gene lookup returns CDR1 MNHNY and CDR2 SVGAGI (reference sequence). This CDR3 region has 14 residues. CDR3 DNA: TGTGCCAGCAGTTACCGGTATAGCAATCAGCCCCAGCATTTT. It encodes CASSYRYSNQPQHF.

The table lists this clone with a count of one. This sample includes further DNA sequences coding for the same CDR3. This sequence joins TRBV5-1 and TRBJ1-1; 8 bases match TRBD1. V lost 4 bases, J lost 2 bases, and 4 bases stayed unmatched. Germline CDR1 and CDR2: SGHRS and YFSETQ. The CDR3 runs 14 residues. CDR3 amino acids: CASSPGTGNTEAFF. CDR3 sequence (DNA): TGCGCCAGCAGCCCCGGGACAGGAAACACTGAAGCTTTCTTT.

The chain uses TRBV2 and TRBJ2-6, with D unclear. V was shortened by 8 bases and J by 4 bases, with 12 bases between the two germline ends. There are 14 residues in the CDR3. Germline CDR1 is SNHLY and CDR2 is FYNNEI. CDR3 protein: CASSDRSGANVLTF. In nucleotides, the CDR3 is TGTGCCAGCTCCGATCGGTCCGGGGCCAACGTCCTGACTTTC.

V is TRBV30 and J is TRBJ2-2, with D possibly TRBD1 on 6 matching bases. There are 13 residues in the CDR3. V lost 8 bases and J 5 bases, leaving 15 bases between the germline ends. Germline V gene sequence: CDR1 GTSNPN, CDR2 SVGIG (reference sequence). This CDR3 reads CARTQGRTGELFF. CDR3 nucleotide sequence: TGTGCCAGGACCCAGGGGAGAACCGGGGAGCTGTTTTTT.

This chain uses TRBV6-6 with TRBJ1-6; D remains ambiguous. The CDR3 is 16 amino acids. CDR1 MNHNY and CDR2 SVGAGI come from the germline V gene (reference sequence). Trimming pared 0 bases from V and 9 bases from J, leaving 15 bases between. The CDR3 nucleotides read TGTGCCAGCAGTTACTCCCATGGAGGCAACTCTTCACCCCTCCACTTT. It specifies CASSYSHGGNSSPLHF.

The chain links TRBV7-9 to TRBJ1-5; 8 bases are shared with TRBD1. The germline V gene encodes CDR1 SEHNR and CDR2 FQNEAQ (reference sequence). Unmatched junction bases numbered 10, after V lost 1 base and J lost 5 bases. CDR3 length equals 17 residues. The CDR3 DNA follows: TGTGCCAGCAGCTTAGGACAGGGGCTGACCAGCGATCAGCCCCAGCATTTT. This sequence encodes CASSLGQGLTSDQPQHF.

The chain joins TRBV27 to TRBJ1-1, with 8 bases that match TRBD1. The CDR3 is made up of 16 amino acids. The germline V gene encodes CDR1 MNHEY and CDR2 SMNVEV (reference sequence). J gave up 4 bases and V 4 bases, and 11 bases lay outside the gene matches. The CDR3 is CASSSRQGPLGTEAFF. In nucleotides, the CDR3 is TGTGCCAGCAGTTCCCGACAGGGGCCTTTGGGCACTGAAGCTTTCTTT.

This clone appeared once. The V and J genes are TRBV18 and TRBJ1-1, with D possibly TRBD1 on 6 matching bases. V lost 2 bases and J 5 bases, leaving 15 bases between the germline ends. CDR3 length: 15 amino acids. The germline gives CDR1 KGHSH, CDR2 LQKENI. The CDR3 region has the DNA TGTGCCAGCTCACCAAGCCCACAGGGAGAGACTGAAGCTTTCTTT. Residues: CASSPSPQGETEAFF.

The chain couples TRBV11-1 to TRBJ2-7; D remains unclear. The CDR3 contains 15 residues. CDR1 and CDR2 (germline): SGHAT, FQDESV (reference sequence). Trimming stripped 3 bases from V and 2 bases from J, with 14 bases between. CDR3 DNA sequence: TGTGCCAGCAGCTTGGGCACCAGGTTCGCCTACGAGCAGTACTTC. This gives the protein CASSLGTRFAYEQYF.

The V and J genes are TRBV3-1 (or the pseudogene TRBV3-2) and TRBJ1-2; D is perhaps TRBD1 (5 bases). Trimming stripped 1 base from V and 4 bases from J, with 7 bases between. CDR1 is LGHDT, CDR2 YNNKEL, per germline (reference sequence). CDR3 length: 13 amino acids. CDR3 in amino acids: CASSQARAYGYTF. In DNA, the CDR3 is TGTGCCAGCAGCCAAGCCAGGGCCTATGGCTACACCTTC.

A single count supports this clone. The chain links TRBV27 to TRBJ1-5; no firm D call. V was clipped by 6 bases and J by 1 base, with 13 bases between them. Germline V gene data show CDR1 as MNHEY and CDR2 as SMNVEV (reference sequence). This CDR3 has 15 residues. The CDR3 reads CASSLGRGSNQPQHF. CDR3 sequence (DNA): TGTGCCAGCAGCCTAGGGAGAGGGAGCAATCAGCCCCAGCATTTT.

The chain employs TRBV7-9 and TRBJ2-3; the match to TRBD1 covers 12 bases. The CDR3 length is 15 residues. From germline, CDR1 is SEHNR and CDR2 FQNEAQ (reference sequence). The junction had 4 bases not matched to a gene; V was cut back by 5 bases and J by 4 bases. CDR3 nucleotides: TGTGCCAGCAGCACCGGGACAGGGGGCCCAGATACGCAGTATTTT. This gives the protein CASSTGTGGPDTQYF.

This clone is a singleton in its sample. This rearrangement joins TRBV5-4 to TRBJ2-1; 8 bases fit TRBD1. CDR1 SGHNT and CDR2 YYREEE come from the germline V gene (reference sequence). This CDR3 contains 16 residues. V lost 4 bases, J lost 5 bases, and 11 bases stayed unmatched. CDR3 DNA sequence: TGTGCCAGCAGCCCCTCCAGGACAGGGATGAACAATGAGCAGTTCTTC. This gives the protein CASSPSRTGMNNEQFF. The variable domain in full, with the rest retrieved from reference TRBV5-4 and TRBJ2-1, is ETGVTQSPTHLIKTRGQQVTLRCSSQSGHNTVSWYQQALGQGPQFIFQYYREEENGRGNFPPRFSGLQFPNYSSELNVNALELDDSALYLCASSPSRTGMNNEQFFGPGTRLTVL.

The rearrangement uses TRBV4-1 and TRBJ1-4; no firm D call. The CDR3 covers 14 residues. Germline CDR1 reads MGHRA; CDR2 reads YSYEKL. The germline V and J ends were trimmed by 4 bases and 8 bases, with 14 bases remaining between them. CDR3 in DNA: TGCGCCAGCAGCCCCACTAGGGTTGAGGAAAAACTGTTTTTT. It translates to CASSPTRVEEKLFF.

The J gene is TRBJ1-2, the V gene TRBV5-1; D is undetermined. V lost 2 bases, J lost 4 bases, and 12 bases lay in between. In germline, CDR1 is SGHRS, CDR2 YFSETQ. The CDR3 spans 14 residues. CDR3 sequence (DNA): TGCGCCAGCAGCTTTGAGGGCTACCTCTATGGCTACACCTTC. Its protein is CASSFEGYLYGYTF.

This clone has more than one count but fewer than ten. This chain connects TRBV12-5 to TRBJ1-1; the match to TRBD1 covers 11 bases. J gave up 9 bases and V 0 bases, and 3 bases lay outside the gene matches. Germline loops: CDR1 LGHNT, CDR2 FRNRAP. This CDR3 has 14 amino acids. CDR3 DNA sequence: TGTGCTAGTGGTTTGGTAGGGACAGGGGGAAAAGCTTTCTTT. Its protein is CASGLVGTGGKAFF.

Concerning this clone: An end of the junction does not agree with germline; a read error may underlie this. CDR3 coding DNA: TGTGCCAGTAGTGGAAATCGACAAGGGACCCAGTACTTC. Protein product: CASSGNRQGTQYF. This chain uses TRBV19 with TRBJ2-5; no definite D call. CDR1 is LNHDA, CDR2 SQIVND, per germline (reference sequence). The CDR3 length is 13 residues.